The rows below give T cell receptor beta chains drawn from one sample of a study of cytomegalovirus exposure and HLA in healthy donors. The table came from immunoSEQ multiplex PCR; TCRdb's copy has only in-frame clones and leaves some out. The sample has about 200,000 clones, about 13% seen once. Sequenced: PBMCs. The receptors here all came from a man over 45 in good health and CMV-seropositive. The CDR3 runs from the conserved cysteine through the conserved F or W. D genes are given only for firm matches. Part of the rows lack a size; the others show once, few, many or a class for expanded clones.

.	TRBV5-1	TRBD1	TRBJ1-1	CASSLGTGNRYTEAFF	TGCGCCAGCAGCTTGGGGACAGGGAATAGGTACACTGAAGCTTTCTTT
few	TRBV30	.	TRBJ2-3	CAWTHRTTDTQYF	TGTGCCTGGACACATCGTACGACAGATACGCAGTATTTT
.	TRBV28	.	TRBJ1-5	CASSPAGGPRPQHF	TGTGCCAGCAGCCCTGCGGGGGGCCCCAGGCCCCAGCATTTT
few	TRBV9	TRBD1	TRBJ1-1	CASSFSDRDTEAFF	TGTGCCAGCAGCTTTTCGGACAGGGACACTGAAGCTTTCTTT
.	TRBV27	.	TRBJ1-6	CASSLYRVESPLHF	TGTGCCAGCAGTTTATACAGGGTGGAATCACCCCTCCACTTT
.	TRBV11-2	.	TRBJ2-3	CASSLGWTGKDTQYF	TGTGCCAGCAGCTTAGGGTGGACCGGGAAAGATACGCAGTATTTT
.	TRBV5-1	.	TRBJ2-2	CASSLARGATGELFF	TGCGCCAGCAGCTTGGCCCGGGGGGCGACCGGGGAGCTGTTTTTT
.	TRBV10-3	.	TRBJ1-2	CAISGQQGGYTF	TGTGCCATCAGTGGACAGCAGGGGGGCTACACCTTC
.	TRBV28	TRBD2	TRBJ2-4	CASSKGGYENIQYF	TGTGCCAGCAGTAAGGGAGGGTACGAAAACATTCAGTACTTC
.	TRBV4-2	.	TRBJ1-5	CASSQVQGWSNQPQHF	TGTGCCAGCAGCCAAGTTCAGGGTTGGAGCAATCAGCCCCAGCATTTT
.	TRBV7-9	TRBD2	TRBJ2-5	CASSALAGGMETQYF	TGTGCCAGCAGCGCTTTGGCGGGGGGGATGGAGACCCAGTACTTC
once	TRBV19	.	TRBJ2-6	CASSIEGKGANVLTF	TGTGCCAGTAGTATAGAGGGCAAAGGGGCCAACGTCCTGACTTTC
few	TRBV19	.	TRBJ2-6	CASLEERVIGANVLTF	TGTGCCAGCTTAGAGGAGAGGGTGATAGGGGCCAACGTCCTGACTTTC
.	TRBV6-5	.	TRBJ1-2	CASRPPGGDYGYTF	TGTGCCAGCAGACCTCCTGGCGGGGACTATGGCTACACCTTC
.	TRBV6-5	.	TRBJ2-6	CASSFEGAGANVLTF	TGTGCCAGCAGTTTCGAGGGGGCTGGGGCCAACGTCCTGACTTTC
.	TRBV7-9	.	TRBJ2-2	CASSLAIRGAGNTGELFF	TGTGCCAGCAGCTTAGCGATTCGGGGGGCCGGGAACACCGGGGAGCTGTTTTTT
few	TRBV30	TRBD1	TRBJ2-3	CAWRQGATDTQYF	TGTGCCTGGAGGCAGGGGGCCACAGATACGCAGTATTTT
few	TRBV4-2	.	TRBJ2-5	CASSQDEAQGTQYF	TGTGCCAGCAGCCAAGATGAGGCCCAGGGGACCCAGTACTTC
.	TRBV10-3	.	TRBJ2-7	CAIRGRISYEQYF	TGTGCCATCAGGGGCAGGATCTCCTACGAGCAGTACTTC
.	TRBV13	.	TRBJ2-2	CASSLGLAGELFF	TGTGCCAGCAGCTTAGGACTAGCCGGGGAGCTGTTTTTT
once	TRBV19	.	TRBJ1-2	CASNGQRLPNYGYTF	TGTGCCAGTAACGGACAGCGCCTCCCTAACTATGGCTACACCTTC
.	TRBV7-9	TRBD1	TRBJ1-5	CASSAQGLNQPQHF	TGTGCCAGCAGCGCACAGGGGCTCAATCAGCCCCAGCATTTT
.	TRBV5-8	.	TRBJ2-5	CASSLNIGQEGTQYF	TGTGCCAGCAGCCTCAACATCGGACAGGAGGGGACCCAGTACTTC
few	TRBV28	.	TRBJ1-5	CASIRFYNQPQHF	TGTGCCAGCATCCGGTTTTACAATCAGCCCCAGCATTTT
.	TRBV4-2	.	TRBJ2-3	CASSQDTSFTDTQYF	TGTGCCAGCAGCCAAGATACTAGCTTCACAGATACGCAGTATTTT
.	TRBV7-2	.	TRBJ2-1	CASSSGNGWNEQFF	TGTGCCAGCAGCTCTGGCAACGGGTGGAATGAGCAGTTCTTC
few	TRBV7-2	.	TRBJ1-3	CASSLTLPDTIYF	TGTGCCAGCAGCTTAACCCTACCCGACACCATATATTTT
once	TRBV7-9	TRBD1	TRBJ2-3	CAGQVSTDTQYF	TGTGCCGGACAGGTTTCCACAGATACGCAGTATTTT
few	TRBV29-1	TRBD1	TRBJ2-7	CSVRGAQGAETEQYF	TGCAGCGTGAGAGGTGCACAGGGGGCTGAGACCGAGCAGTACTTC
few	TRBV5-1	TRBD1	TRBJ2-1	CASRRTGSNEQFF	TGCGCCAGCAGGCGGACAGGGTCCAATGAGCAGTTCTTC
.	TRBV9	.	TRBJ2-1	CASSPAGTLYNEQFF	TGTGCCAGCAGCCCAGCTGGGACTCTATACAATGAGCAGTTCTTC
few	TRBV19	.	TRBJ1-5	CATGGEGQPQHF	TGTGCCACGGGAGGGGAAGGTCAGCCCCAGCATTTT
few	TRBV11-1	.	TRBJ1-1	CASGAHRDTEAFF	TGTGCCAGCGGAGCCCACAGGGACACCGAAGCTTTCTTT
.	TRBV4-3	TRBD1	TRBJ2-7	CASTPDRDLSYEQYF	TGCGCCAGCACCCCTGACAGGGACCTATCCTACGAGCAGTACTTC
.	TRBV18	.	TRBJ2-3	CASSPEGLREDTQYF	TGTGCCAGCTCACCAGAGGGCCTTAGGGAAGATACGCAGTATTTT